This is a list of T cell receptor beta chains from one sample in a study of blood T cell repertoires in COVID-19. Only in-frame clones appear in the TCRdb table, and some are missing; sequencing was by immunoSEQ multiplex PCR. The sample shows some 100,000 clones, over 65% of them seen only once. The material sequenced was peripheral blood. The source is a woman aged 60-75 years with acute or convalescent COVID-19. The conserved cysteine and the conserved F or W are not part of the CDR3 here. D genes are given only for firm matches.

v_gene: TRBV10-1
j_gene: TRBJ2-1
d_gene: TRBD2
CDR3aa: ASSGSLAGGKLYNEQF

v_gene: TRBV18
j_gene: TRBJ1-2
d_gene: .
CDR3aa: ASSPKEDDYGYT

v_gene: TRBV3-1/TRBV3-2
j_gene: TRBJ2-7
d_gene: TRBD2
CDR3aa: ASSLGRGGTSGVRQY

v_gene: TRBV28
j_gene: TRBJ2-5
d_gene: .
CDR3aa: ASIPQQARQTQY

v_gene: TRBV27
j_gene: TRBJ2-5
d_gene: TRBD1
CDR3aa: ASSVTPPGGIETQY

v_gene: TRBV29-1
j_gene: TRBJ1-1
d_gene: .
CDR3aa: SVGGGREAF

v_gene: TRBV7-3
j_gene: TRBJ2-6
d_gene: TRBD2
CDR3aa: ASSLTVGGSSGANVLT

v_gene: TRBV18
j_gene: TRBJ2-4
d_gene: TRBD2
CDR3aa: ASSPSREGAKNIQY

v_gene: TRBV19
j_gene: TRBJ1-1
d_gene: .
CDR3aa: ASSSFNTEAF

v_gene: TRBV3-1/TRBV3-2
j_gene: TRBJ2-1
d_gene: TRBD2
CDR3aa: ASRAPATSGSYNEQF

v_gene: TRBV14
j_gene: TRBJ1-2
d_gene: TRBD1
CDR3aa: ASSQVQGANYGYT

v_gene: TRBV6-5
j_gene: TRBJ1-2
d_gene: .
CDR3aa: ASSLNGYT

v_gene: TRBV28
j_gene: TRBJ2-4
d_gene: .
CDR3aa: ASSSRRGGIQY

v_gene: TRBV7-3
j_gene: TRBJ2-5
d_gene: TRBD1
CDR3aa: ASRGQGATQY

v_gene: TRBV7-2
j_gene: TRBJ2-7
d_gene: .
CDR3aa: ASSLVWQGYEQY

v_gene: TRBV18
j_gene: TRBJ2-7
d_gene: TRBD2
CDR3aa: ASSPGLAGGEQY

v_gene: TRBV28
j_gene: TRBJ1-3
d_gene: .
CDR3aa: ASETNPGNTIY

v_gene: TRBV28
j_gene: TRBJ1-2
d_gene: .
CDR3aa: ASSRVDYGYT

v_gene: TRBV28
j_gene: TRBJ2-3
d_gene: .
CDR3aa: ASSLSTDTQY

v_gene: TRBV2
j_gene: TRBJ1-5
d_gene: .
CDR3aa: ASSDSTPQH

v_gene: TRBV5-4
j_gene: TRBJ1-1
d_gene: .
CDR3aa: ASSFGLDTEAF

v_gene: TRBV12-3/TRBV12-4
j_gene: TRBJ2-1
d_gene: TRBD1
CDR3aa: ATLRDSSNEQF